This T cell receptor (beta chain) was recorded in a study of graft-versus-host responses after intestinal transplantation. At the level of the study: Multivisceral, liver-intestinal, or isolated intestinal grafts were transplanted into recipients. The whole recipient group had anti-thymocyte globulin induction followed by tacrolimus and steroids for two to four years.

The CDR3 is 13 residues long. Germline values: CDR1 MNHEY, CDR2 SMNVEV (reference sequence). Germline trimming cut 6 bases from V and 2 bases from J; bases unmatched to any gene: 4. Comments on this clone: Its antigen is unknown.

Profiled with immunoSEQ multiplex PCR; TCRdb holds only in-frame clones, not every one. The top ten clones hold about 0.51% of a sample with fewer than 120,000 clones, 90% to 95% of them seen once. Study outcomes and limitations: GvH clones were found in recipient marrow; some appeared first in ileum or blood. Early post-transplant HvG declines were associated with peak circulating GvH clone levels.

The sequence was obtained from a human donor who received an intestinal transplant. The rearrangement links TRBV27 to TRBJ2-7; 7 nucleotides agree with TRBD2. The starting material was unstimulated CD8+ T cells sorted from spleen or lymph node cells, obtained before intestinal transplant. The CDR3 DNA reads TGTGCCAGCAGCATGACTAGCACCTACGAGCAGTACTTC. Residues: CASSMTSTYEQYF.